Sequencing of this T cell receptor beta chain was carried out in a study of blood T cell repertoires in COVID-19. Background on the study: PBMCs, B-cell-depleted T cells, or T cells provided the cDNA or gDNA that made up the material.

Original methodology: Cell counts per sample came from amplifying reference gene primers. Sequencing used immunoSEQ multiplex PCR; TCRdb keeps in-frame clones, though not all of them. V, J and clone size are those of that table, while D and trimming were read from the DNA. The table lists roughly 29,000 clones, roughly 80% of them singletons, with around 7.9% in the top ten. V shed 3 bases and J 3 bases; nucleotides not matched to a gene: 13. This CDR3 contains 19 residues. Germline CDR1 and CDR2: SGHRS and YFSETQ. This chain joins TRBV5-1 and TRBJ2-3; 13 bases are shared with TRBD2. This sequence was found in a woman in her sixties or seventies with active or convalescent COVID-19. Sequencing used peripheral blood. The CDR3 loop reads CASSSAGLAGVPGTDTQYF. In DNA, the CDR3 is TGCGCCAGCAGCTCGGCCGGACTAGCGGGAGTCCCTGGGACAGATACGCAGTATTTT.